The rows below give T cell receptor beta chains drawn from one sample of a study of blood T cell repertoires in COVID-19. Data came from immunoSEQ multiplex PCR; TCRdb stores just in-frame clones and leaves some out. The repertoire consists of 150,000 to 200,000 clones, with approximately 82% occurring once and the leading ten covering roughly 15%. The sample was PBMCs or T cells enriched from blood (not recorded which). Receptors originate from a man aged 45 to 65 who had recovered from COVID-19. The CDR3 runs from the conserved cysteine through the conserved F or W. Fields, in order: V gene, clone size, J gene, D gene, CDR3 DNA, CDR3 protein. D genes are given only for firm matches. Expanded clones are given a class, and other clones once, few, many or no size at all.

v_gene: TRBV11-3
abundance: NA
j_gene: TRBJ2-2
d_gene: NA
CDR3nt: TGTGCCAGCAGCCCTAGGACCGGGAGGGAGCTGTTTTTT
CDR3aa: CASSPRTGRELFF

v_gene: TRBV14
abundance: NA
j_gene: TRBJ2-7
d_gene: TRBD1
CDR3nt: TGTGCCAGCAGCCCACAGGGGGACGAGCAGTACTTC
CDR3aa: CASSPQGDEQYF

v_gene: TRBV6-5
abundance: once
j_gene: TRBJ1-1
d_gene: TRBD1
CDR3nt: TGTGCCAGCACCCCCCCGACAGGGAAGAACACTGAAGCTTTCTTT
CDR3aa: CASTPPTGKNTEAFF

v_gene: TRBV9
abundance: NA
j_gene: TRBJ1-3
d_gene: TRBD1
CDR3nt: TGTGCCAGCAGCGCATCAAACAGGGGGGACACCATATATTTT
CDR3aa: CASSASNRGDTIYF

v_gene: TRBV3-1/TRBV3-2
abundance: NA
j_gene: TRBJ1-5
d_gene: NA
CDR3nt: TGTGCCAGCAGCCTCAACGGGGGCAATCAGCCCCAGCATTTT
CDR3aa: CASSLNGGNQPQHF

v_gene: TRBV27
abundance: NA
j_gene: TRBJ2-7
d_gene: TRBD2
CDR3nt: TGTGCCAGCAGTTTGGGTAGCGGGGGCTACGAGCAGTACTTC
CDR3aa: CASSLGSGGYEQYF

v_gene: TRBV7-2
abundance: NA
j_gene: TRBJ1-3
d_gene: TRBD1
CDR3nt: TGTGCCAGCAGCCGTCAACAGGGGGCGGGTGGAAACACCATATATTTT
CDR3aa: CASSRQQGAGGNTIYF

v_gene: TRBV30
abundance: NA
j_gene: TRBJ1-2
d_gene: TRBD1
CDR3nt: TGTGCCTGGAGTGAAATGACAGGGAACTATGGCTACACCTTC
CDR3aa: CAWSEMTGNYGYTF

v_gene: TRBV18
abundance: NA
j_gene: TRBJ2-7
d_gene: NA
CDR3nt: TGTGCCAGCTCACAGACGGAGTTTACCTACGAGCAGTACTTC
CDR3aa: CASSQTEFTYEQYF

v_gene: TRBV30
abundance: NA
j_gene: TRBJ1-4
d_gene: NA
CDR3nt: TGTGCCTGGAGTGAGATTAGAGCAAGGGACCGAGGGGGAAAACTGTTTTTT
CDR3aa: CAWSEIRARDRGGKLFF

v_gene: TRBV7-9
abundance: NA
j_gene: TRBJ2-7
d_gene: NA
CDR3nt: TGTGCCAGCAGCTCAGTTGTCGAGCAGTACTTC
CDR3aa: CASSSVVEQYF

v_gene: TRBV19
abundance: NA
j_gene: TRBJ1-2
d_gene: NA
CDR3nt: TGTGCCGTCTTCTCGGTTAACTATGGCTACACCTTC
CDR3aa: CAVFSVNYGYTF

v_gene: TRBV30
abundance: NA
j_gene: TRBJ2-1
d_gene: TRBD2
CDR3nt: TGTGCCTGGAACCTAGCGGGGGGGCTGACCTACAATGAGCAGTTCTTC
CDR3aa: CAWNLAGGLTYNEQFF

v_gene: TRBV9
abundance: NA
j_gene: TRBJ1-4
d_gene: NA
CDR3nt: TGTGCCAGCAGCGTAGGTGGCGGGCTTAATGAAAAACTGTTTTTT
CDR3aa: CASSVGGGLNEKLFF

v_gene: TRBV27
abundance: NA
j_gene: TRBJ2-3
d_gene: NA
CDR3nt: TGTGCCAGCAGTAGTGAGCGGCTTGCTTTCACAGATACGCAGTATTTT
CDR3aa: CASSSERLAFTDTQYF

v_gene: TRBV27
abundance: NA
j_gene: TRBJ1-1
d_gene: NA
CDR3nt: TGTGCCAGCAGTCCGCGGACAGCAAACACTGAAGCTTTCTTT
CDR3aa: CASSPRTANTEAFF

v_gene: TRBV6-5
abundance: NA
j_gene: TRBJ2-7
d_gene: NA
CDR3nt: TGTGCCAGCGGAGGCGAGACCTACGAGCAGTACTTC
CDR3aa: CASGGETYEQYF

v_gene: TRBV9
abundance: NA
j_gene: TRBJ1-6
d_gene: NA
CDR3nt: TGTGCCAGCAGCGTCCGTCCGATCGGCGGGGAGAACTCACCCCTCCACTTT
CDR3aa: CASSVRPIGGENSPLHF

v_gene: TRBV13
abundance: NA
j_gene: TRBJ1-4
d_gene: NA
CDR3nt: TGTGCCAGCAGCTTATCCGGAGCTGGGGAAAAACTGTTTTTT
CDR3aa: CASSLSGAGEKLFF

v_gene: TRBV9
abundance: once
j_gene: TRBJ1-3
d_gene: NA
CDR3nt: TGTGCCAGCAGCGTCTCAGGGGTGGGATCTGGAAACACCATATATTTT
CDR3aa: CASSVSGVGSGNTIYF

v_gene: TRBV29-1
abundance: NA
j_gene: TRBJ2-2
d_gene: TRBD1
CDR3nt: TGCAGCGTTTCAAGACAGGGGGCCTCCGGGGAGCTGTTTTTT
CDR3aa: CSVSRQGASGELFF

v_gene: TRBV5-4
abundance: NA
j_gene: TRBJ2-6
d_gene: NA
CDR3nt: TGTGCCAGCAGCTCCGCTACAGGGACTGGGGCCAACGTCCTGACTTTC
CDR3aa: CASSSATGTGANVLTF

v_gene: TRBV6-2/TRBV6-3
abundance: NA
j_gene: TRBJ1-2
d_gene: NA
CDR3nt: TGTGCCAGCAGTTCTCCGACAGGTATAAACTATGGCTACACCTTC
CDR3aa: CASSSPTGINYGYTF

v_gene: TRBV11-3
abundance: NA
j_gene: TRBJ2-1
d_gene: NA
CDR3nt: TGTGCCAGCAGCCCGGAGGGCTCCTACAATGAGCAGTTCTTC
CDR3aa: CASSPEGSYNEQFF

v_gene: TRBV5-1
abundance: NA
j_gene: TRBJ2-3
d_gene: TRBD2
CDR3nt: TGCGCCAGCAGTCTAGGGACTAGCGGGGGGGCCATCACAGATACGCAGTATTTT
CDR3aa: CASSLGTSGGAITDTQYF

v_gene: TRBV23-1
abundance: NA
j_gene: TRBJ2-7
d_gene: NA
CDR3nt: TGCGCCAGCAGTCAATACAGTATCGACTCCTACGAGCAGTACTTC
CDR3aa: CASSQYSIDSYEQYF

v_gene: TRBV27
abundance: NA
j_gene: TRBJ2-1
d_gene: TRBD1
CDR3nt: TGTGCCAGCAGTACAACCGGGACAGGGAACAGCAATGAGCAGTTCTTC
CDR3aa: CASSTTGTGNSNEQFF

v_gene: TRBV28
abundance: NA
j_gene: TRBJ1-2
d_gene: TRBD1
CDR3nt: TGTGCCAGCACTGCAGGGGGGACTAACTATGGCTACACCTTC
CDR3aa: CASTAGGTNYGYTF

v_gene: TRBV3-1/TRBV3-2
abundance: NA
j_gene: TRBJ2-5
d_gene: TRBD2
CDR3nt: TGTGCCAGCAGCGGACTAGCGGGGGGGCAAGAGACCCAGTACTTC
CDR3aa: CASSGLAGGQETQYF

v_gene: TRBV19
abundance: NA
j_gene: TRBJ1-6
d_gene: NA
CDR3nt: TGTGCCAGTAGTACCGCGGACAGCTTCTATAATTCACCCCTCCACTTT
CDR3aa: CASSTADSFYNSPLHF

v_gene: TRBV11-1
abundance: NA
j_gene: TRBJ1-2
d_gene: TRBD1
CDR3nt: TGTGCCAGCAGCTTAAGGGGGGACAGCATTGGCTACACCTTC
CDR3aa: CASSLRGDSIGYTF

v_gene: TRBV24-1
abundance: NA
j_gene: TRBJ2-5
d_gene: TRBD2
CDR3nt: TGTGCCACCAGTGATGGGGGGGTGGCGGTTTCGGAGACCCAGTACTTC
CDR3aa: CATSDGGVAVSETQYF

v_gene: TRBV2
abundance: NA
j_gene: TRBJ1-4
d_gene: NA
CDR3nt: TGTGCCAGCAGCGAAACAGGGATCTCTAATGAAAAACTGTTTTTT
CDR3aa: CASSETGISNEKLFF

v_gene: TRBV27
abundance: NA
j_gene: TRBJ2-1
d_gene: NA
CDR3nt: TGTGCCAGCAGTTACGACACCTCTGGCAATGAGCAGTTCTTC
CDR3aa: CASSYDTSGNEQFF

v_gene: TRBV2
abundance: NA
j_gene: TRBJ1-2
d_gene: NA
CDR3nt: TGTGCCAGCAGTACGGACAGCAACTATGGCTACACCTTC
CDR3aa: CASSTDSNYGYTF

v_gene: TRBV2
abundance: NA
j_gene: TRBJ2-2
d_gene: TRBD2
CDR3nt: TGTGCCAGCAGAGTTGGAGCGGGGGGGCAGACCGGGGAGCTGTTTTTT
CDR3aa: CASRVGAGGQTGELFF

v_gene: TRBV5-6
abundance: NA
j_gene: TRBJ1-2
d_gene: NA
CDR3nt: TGTGCCAGCAGCTTGGAACCCCGGGACTACAACTATGGCTACACCTTC
CDR3aa: CASSLEPRDYNYGYTF

v_gene: TRBV6-5
abundance: NA
j_gene: TRBJ1-2
d_gene: NA
CDR3nt: TGTGCCAGCACTCCCTCGCGCGCAGGGAACTATGGCTACACCTTC
CDR3aa: CASTPSRAGNYGYTF

v_gene: TRBV19
abundance: few
j_gene: TRBJ1-4
d_gene: NA
CDR3nt: TGTGCCAGTAGGCAGGGTTCAACTAATGAAAAACTGTTTTTT
CDR3aa: CASRQGSTNEKLFF

v_gene: TRBV7-8
abundance: NA
j_gene: TRBJ2-7
d_gene: TRBD2
CDR3nt: TGTGCCAGCAGTAAGGGCGGGGGTCGATCCTACGAGCAGTACTTC
CDR3aa: CASSKGGGRSYEQYF

v_gene: TRBV5-1
abundance: NA
j_gene: TRBJ2-7
d_gene: TRBD1
CDR3nt: TGCGCCAGCAGCTTAAAAGGGGGCGCCGGGATATACGAGCAGTACTTC
CDR3aa: CASSLKGGAGIYEQYF

v_gene: TRBV4-1
abundance: NA
j_gene: TRBJ2-7
d_gene: TRBD1
CDR3nt: TGCGCCAGCAGCCAGGGGAGAGGGGGCGCGAACTACGAGCAGTACTTC
CDR3aa: CASSQGRGGANYEQYF

v_gene: TRBV18
abundance: NA
j_gene: TRBJ1-5
d_gene: TRBD1
CDR3nt: TGTGCCAGCTCACCGCCAGGACAGGGAGGGAGGTTGCCCCAGCATTTT
CDR3aa: CASSPPGQGGRLPQHF

v_gene: TRBV6-5
abundance: NA
j_gene: TRBJ1-4
d_gene: TRBD1
CDR3nt: TGTGCCAGCAGCCGTAACAGGGGGCTGAATGAAAAACTGTTTTTT
CDR3aa: CASSRNRGLNEKLFF

v_gene: TRBV5-1
abundance: NA
j_gene: TRBJ1-1
d_gene: NA
CDR3nt: TGCGCCAGCAGCTTGGACGGACAGAACACTGAAGCTTTCTTT
CDR3aa: CASSLDGQNTEAFF